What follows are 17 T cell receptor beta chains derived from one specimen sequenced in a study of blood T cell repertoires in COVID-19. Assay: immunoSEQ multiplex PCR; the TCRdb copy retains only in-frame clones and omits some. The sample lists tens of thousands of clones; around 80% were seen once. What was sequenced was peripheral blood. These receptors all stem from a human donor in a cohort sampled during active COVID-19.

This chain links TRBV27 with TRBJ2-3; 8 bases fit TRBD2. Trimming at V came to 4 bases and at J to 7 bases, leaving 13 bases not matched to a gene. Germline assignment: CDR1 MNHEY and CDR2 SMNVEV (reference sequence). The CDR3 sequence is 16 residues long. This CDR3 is CASSSLAGGPPNTQYF. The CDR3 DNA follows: TGTGCCAGCAGTTCGCTAGCGGGTGGCCCTCCAAATACGCAGTATTTT.

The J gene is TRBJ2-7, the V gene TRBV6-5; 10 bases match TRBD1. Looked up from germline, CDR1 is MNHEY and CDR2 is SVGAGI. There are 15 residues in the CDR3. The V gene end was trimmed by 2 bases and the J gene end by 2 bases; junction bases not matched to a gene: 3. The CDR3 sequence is CASSYRDRGTYEQYF. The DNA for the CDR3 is TGTGCCAGCAGTTACCGGGACAGGGGAACCTACGAGCAGTACTTC.

CDR3 sequence: CASSEGAEKSYEQYF. The CDR3 region has the DNA TGTGCCAGCAGTGAAGGGGCAGAGAAGTCCTACGAGCAGTACTTC. This chain joins TRBV2 and TRBJ2-7; unclear D gene. CDR3 size: 15 residues. From germline, CDR1 is SNHLY and CDR2 FYNNEI. Trimming removed 1 base from V and 1 base from J, with 11 bases in between.

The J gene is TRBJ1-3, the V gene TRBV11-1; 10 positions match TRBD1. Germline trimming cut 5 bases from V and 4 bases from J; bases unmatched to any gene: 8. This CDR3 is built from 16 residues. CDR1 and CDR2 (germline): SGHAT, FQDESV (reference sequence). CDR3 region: CASSRGQGGVGNTIYF. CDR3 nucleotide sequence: TGTGCCAGCAGCCGTGGACAGGGGGGCGTCGGAAACACCATATATTTT.

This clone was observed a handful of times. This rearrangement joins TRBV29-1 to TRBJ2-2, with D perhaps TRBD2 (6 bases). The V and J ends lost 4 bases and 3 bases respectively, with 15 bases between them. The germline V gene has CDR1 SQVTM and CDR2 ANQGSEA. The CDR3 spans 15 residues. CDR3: CSVVLAPWDTGELFF. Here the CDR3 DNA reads TGCAGCGTTGTACTAGCCCCGTGGGACACCGGGGAGCTGTTTTTT.

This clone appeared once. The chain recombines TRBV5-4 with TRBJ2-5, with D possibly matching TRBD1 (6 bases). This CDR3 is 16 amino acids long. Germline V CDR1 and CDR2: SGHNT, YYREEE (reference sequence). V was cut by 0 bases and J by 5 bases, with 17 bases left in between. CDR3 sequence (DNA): TGTGCCAGCAGCTTGGTGGGGGCCAGGGGTCGGGAGACCCAGTACTTC. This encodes CASSLVGARGRETQYF.

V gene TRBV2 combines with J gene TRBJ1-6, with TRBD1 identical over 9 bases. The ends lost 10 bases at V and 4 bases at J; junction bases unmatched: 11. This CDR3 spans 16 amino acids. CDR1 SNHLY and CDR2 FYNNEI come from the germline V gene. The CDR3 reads CATSVNGQGYNSPLHF. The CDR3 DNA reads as TGTGCCACGTCCGTAAATGGACAGGGGTATAATTCACCCCTCCACTTT.

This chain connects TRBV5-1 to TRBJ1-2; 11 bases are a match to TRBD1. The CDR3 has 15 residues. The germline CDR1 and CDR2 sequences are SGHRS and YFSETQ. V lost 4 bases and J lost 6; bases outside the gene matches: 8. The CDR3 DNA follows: TGCGCCAGCAGCCTCTCACCGGGACAGGGGGATGGCTACACCTTC. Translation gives CASSLSPGQGDGYTF.

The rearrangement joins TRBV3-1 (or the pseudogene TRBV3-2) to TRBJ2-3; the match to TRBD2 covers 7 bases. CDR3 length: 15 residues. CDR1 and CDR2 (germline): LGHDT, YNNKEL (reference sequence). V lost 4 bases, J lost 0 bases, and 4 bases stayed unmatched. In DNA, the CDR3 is TGTGCCAGCAGCCCTGGACTAGAAAGCACAGATACGCAGTATTTT. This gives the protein CASSPGLESTDTQYF.

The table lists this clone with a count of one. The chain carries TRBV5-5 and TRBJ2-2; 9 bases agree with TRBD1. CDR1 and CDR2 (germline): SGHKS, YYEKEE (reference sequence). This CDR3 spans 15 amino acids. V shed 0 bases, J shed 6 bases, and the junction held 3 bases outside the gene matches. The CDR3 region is CASSLGQGVAGELFF. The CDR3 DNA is TGTGCCAGCAGCTTGGGACAGGGGGTCGCCGGGGAGCTGTTTTTT.

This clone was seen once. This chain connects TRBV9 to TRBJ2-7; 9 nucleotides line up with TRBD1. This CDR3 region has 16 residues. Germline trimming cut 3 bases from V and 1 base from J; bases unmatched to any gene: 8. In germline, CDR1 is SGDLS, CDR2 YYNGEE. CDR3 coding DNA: TGTGCCAGCAGCGCCCGGGACAGGGCTACATCCTACGAGCAGTACTTC. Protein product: CASSARDRATSYEQYF.

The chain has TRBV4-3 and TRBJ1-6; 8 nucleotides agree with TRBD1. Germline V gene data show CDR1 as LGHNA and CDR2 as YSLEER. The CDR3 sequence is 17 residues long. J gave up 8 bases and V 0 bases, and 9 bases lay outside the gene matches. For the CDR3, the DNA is TGCGCCAGCAGCCAAGAAATAGGGACAGGAAGTTATTCACCCCTCCACTTT. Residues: CASSQEIGTGSYSPLHF.

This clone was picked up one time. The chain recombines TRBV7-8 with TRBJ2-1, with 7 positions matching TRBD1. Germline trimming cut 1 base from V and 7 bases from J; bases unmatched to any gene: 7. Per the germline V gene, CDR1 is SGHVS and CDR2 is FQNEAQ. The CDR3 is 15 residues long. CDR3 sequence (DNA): TGTGCCAGCAGCTTAGGACAGGGTATAGGGAATGAGCAGTTCTTC. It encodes CASSLGQGIGNEQFF.

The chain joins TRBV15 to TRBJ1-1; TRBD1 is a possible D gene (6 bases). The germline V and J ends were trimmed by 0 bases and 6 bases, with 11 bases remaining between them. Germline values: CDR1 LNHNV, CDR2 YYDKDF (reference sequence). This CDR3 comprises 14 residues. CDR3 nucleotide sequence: TGTGCCACCAGCAGAGATCCCAGGGGAGCTGAAGCTTTCTTT. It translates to CATSRDPRGAEAFF.

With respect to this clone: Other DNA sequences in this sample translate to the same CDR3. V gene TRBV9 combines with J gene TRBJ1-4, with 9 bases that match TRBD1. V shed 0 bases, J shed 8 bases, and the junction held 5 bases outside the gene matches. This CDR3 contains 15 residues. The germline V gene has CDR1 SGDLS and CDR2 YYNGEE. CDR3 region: CASSVGTGVQEKLFF. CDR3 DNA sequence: TGTGCCAGCAGCGTAGGGACAGGGGTTCAGGAAAAACTGTTTTTT.

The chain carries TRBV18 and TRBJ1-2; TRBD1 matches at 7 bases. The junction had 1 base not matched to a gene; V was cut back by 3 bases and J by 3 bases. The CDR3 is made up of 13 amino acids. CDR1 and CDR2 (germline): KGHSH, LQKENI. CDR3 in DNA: TGTGCCAGCTCACCGGACAGGTACTATGGCTACACCTTC. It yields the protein CASSPDRYYGYTF.

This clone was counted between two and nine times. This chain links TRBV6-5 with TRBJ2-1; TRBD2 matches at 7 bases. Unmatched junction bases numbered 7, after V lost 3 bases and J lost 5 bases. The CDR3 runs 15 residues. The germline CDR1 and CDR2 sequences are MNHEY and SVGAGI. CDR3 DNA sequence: TGTGCCAGCAGTTATCAACTAACTAGCGACAATGAGCAGTTCTTC. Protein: CASSYQLTSDNEQFF.